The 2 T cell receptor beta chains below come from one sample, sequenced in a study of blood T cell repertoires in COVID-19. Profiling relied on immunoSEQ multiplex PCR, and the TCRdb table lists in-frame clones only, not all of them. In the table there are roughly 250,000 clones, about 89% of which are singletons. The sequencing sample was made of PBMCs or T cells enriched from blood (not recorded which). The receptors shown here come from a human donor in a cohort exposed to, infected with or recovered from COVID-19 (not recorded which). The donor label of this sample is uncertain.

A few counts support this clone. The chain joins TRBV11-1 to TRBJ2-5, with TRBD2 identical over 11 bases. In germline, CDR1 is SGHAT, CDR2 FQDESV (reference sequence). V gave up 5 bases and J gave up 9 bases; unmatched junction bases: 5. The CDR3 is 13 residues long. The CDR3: CASSPETSGAQYF. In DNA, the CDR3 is TGTGCCAGCAGCCCTGAGACTAGCGGGGCCCAGTACTTC.

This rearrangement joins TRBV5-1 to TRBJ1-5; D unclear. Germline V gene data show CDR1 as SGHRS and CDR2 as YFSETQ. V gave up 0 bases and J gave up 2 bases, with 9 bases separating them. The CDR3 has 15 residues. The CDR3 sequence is CASSLDSTRNQPQHF. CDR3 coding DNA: TGCGCCAGCAGCTTGGACAGTACCCGCAATCAGCCCCAGCATTTT. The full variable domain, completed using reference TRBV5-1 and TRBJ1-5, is KAGVTQTPRYLIKTRGQQVTLSCSPISGHRSVSWYQQTPGQGLQFLFEYFSETQRNKGNFPGRFSGRQFSNSRSEMNVSTLELGDSALYLCASSLDSTRNQPQHFGDGTRLSIL.